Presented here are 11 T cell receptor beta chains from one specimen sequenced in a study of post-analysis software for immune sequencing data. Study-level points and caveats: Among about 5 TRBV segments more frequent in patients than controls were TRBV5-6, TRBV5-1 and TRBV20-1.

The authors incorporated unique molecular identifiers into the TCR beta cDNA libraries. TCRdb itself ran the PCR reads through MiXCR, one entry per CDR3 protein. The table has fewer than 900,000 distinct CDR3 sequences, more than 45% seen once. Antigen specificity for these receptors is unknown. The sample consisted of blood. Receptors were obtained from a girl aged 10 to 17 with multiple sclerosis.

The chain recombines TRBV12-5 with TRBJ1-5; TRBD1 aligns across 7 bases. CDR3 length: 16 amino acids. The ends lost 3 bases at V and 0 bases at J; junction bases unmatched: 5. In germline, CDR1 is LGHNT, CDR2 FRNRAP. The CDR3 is CASGFTGTASNQPQHF. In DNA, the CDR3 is TGTGCTAGTGGTTTCACCGGGACAGCTAGCAATCAGCCCCAGCATTTT.

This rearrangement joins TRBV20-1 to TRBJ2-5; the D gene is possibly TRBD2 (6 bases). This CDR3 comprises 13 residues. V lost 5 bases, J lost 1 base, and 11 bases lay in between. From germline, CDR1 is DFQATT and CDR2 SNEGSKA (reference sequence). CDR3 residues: CSALTGVQETQYF. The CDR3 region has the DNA TGCAGTGCTCTTACGGGAGTCCAAGAGACCCAGTACTTC.

CDR3 coding DNA: TGTGCCAGGGGACTAGCGGGCAGTTCCTACGAGCAGTACTTC. The encoded protein is CARGLAGSSYEQYF. The chain employs TRBV6-1 and TRBJ2-4, with 12 bases fitting TRBD2. The end of the DNA fits TRBJ2-7 better, so the J call may be wrong. CDR1 and CDR2 from the germline V gene are MNHNS and SASEGT. The CDR3 runs 14 residues.

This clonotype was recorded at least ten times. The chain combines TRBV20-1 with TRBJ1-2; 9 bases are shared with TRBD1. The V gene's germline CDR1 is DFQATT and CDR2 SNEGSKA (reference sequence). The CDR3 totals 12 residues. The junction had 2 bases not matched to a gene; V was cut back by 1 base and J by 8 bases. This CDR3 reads CSARGQGVGYTF. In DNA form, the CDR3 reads TGCAGTGCTAGAGGACAGGGGGTCGGCTACACCTTC.

CDR3 nucleotides: TGTGCCACCAGTGCTCCGGGACAGGGAATCACAGATACGCAGTATTTT. This translates into CATSAPGQGITDTQYF. The chain carries TRBV24-1 and TRBJ2-3; TRBD1 agrees at 9 bases. The CDR3 consists of 16 residues. Trimming cost V 5 bases and J 2 bases; bases outside gene matches: 7. Germline loops: CDR1 KGHDR, CDR2 SFDVKD.

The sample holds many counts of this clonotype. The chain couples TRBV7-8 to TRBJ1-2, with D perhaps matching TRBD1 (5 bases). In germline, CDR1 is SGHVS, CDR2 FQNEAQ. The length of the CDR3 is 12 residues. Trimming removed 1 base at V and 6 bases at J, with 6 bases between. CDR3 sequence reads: CASSLVGDGYTF. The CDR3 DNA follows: TGTGCCAGCAGCTTAGTGGGGGATGGCTACACCTTC.

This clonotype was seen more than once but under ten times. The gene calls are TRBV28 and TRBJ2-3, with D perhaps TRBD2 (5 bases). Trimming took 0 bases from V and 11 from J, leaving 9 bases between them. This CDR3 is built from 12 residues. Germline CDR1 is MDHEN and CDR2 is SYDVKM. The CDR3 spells CASSLWREQQYF. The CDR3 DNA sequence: TGTGCCAGCAGTTTATGGAGGGAACAGCAGTATTTT.

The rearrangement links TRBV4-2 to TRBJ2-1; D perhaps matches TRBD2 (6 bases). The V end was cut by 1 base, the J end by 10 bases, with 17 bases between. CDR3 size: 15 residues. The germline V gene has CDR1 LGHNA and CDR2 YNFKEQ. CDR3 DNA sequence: TGTGCCAGCAGCCAAGGTGAGGGGACTCCGAGGGAGCAGTTCTTC. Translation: CASSQGEGTPREQFF.

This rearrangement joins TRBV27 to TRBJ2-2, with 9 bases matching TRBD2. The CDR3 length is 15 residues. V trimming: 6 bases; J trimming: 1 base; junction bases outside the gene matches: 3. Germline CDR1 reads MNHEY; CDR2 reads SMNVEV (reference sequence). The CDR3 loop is CASRGLAKNTGELFF. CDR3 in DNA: TGTGCCAGCAGAGGACTAGCGAAGAACACCGGGGAGCTGTTTTTT.

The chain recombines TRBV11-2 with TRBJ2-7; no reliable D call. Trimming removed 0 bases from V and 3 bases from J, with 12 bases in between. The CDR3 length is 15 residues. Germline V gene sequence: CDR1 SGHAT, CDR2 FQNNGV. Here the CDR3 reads CASSLESSPVYEQYF. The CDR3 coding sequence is TGTGCCAGCAGCTTAGAAAGTAGCCCCGTCTACGAGCAGTACTTC.

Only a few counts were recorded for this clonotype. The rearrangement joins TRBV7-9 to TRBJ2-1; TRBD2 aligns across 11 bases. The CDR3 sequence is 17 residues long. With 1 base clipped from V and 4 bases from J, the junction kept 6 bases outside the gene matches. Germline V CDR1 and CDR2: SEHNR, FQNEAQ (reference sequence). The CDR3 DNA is TGTGCCAGCAGCTTAGACCTAGCGGGAGGAACGTACAATGAGCAGTTCTTC. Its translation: CASSLDLAGGTYNEQFF. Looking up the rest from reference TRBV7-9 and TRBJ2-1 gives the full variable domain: DTGVSQNPRHKITKRGQNVTFRCDPISEHNRLYWYRQTLGQGPEFLTYFQNEAQLEKSRLLSDRFSAERPKGSFSTLEIQRTEQGDSAMYLCASSLDLAGGTYNEQFFGPGTRLTVL.